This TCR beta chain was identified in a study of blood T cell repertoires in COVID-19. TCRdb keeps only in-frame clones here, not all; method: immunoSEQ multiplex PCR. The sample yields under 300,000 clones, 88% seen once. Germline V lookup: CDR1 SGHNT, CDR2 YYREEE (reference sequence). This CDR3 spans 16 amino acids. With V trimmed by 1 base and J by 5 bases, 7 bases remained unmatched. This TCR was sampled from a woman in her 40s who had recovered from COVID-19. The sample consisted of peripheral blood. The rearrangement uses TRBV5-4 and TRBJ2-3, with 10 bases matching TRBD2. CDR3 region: CASSLLSGRTRDTQYF. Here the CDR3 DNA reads TGTGCCAGCAGCTTGCTTAGCGGGAGGACGCGAGATACGCAGTATTTT. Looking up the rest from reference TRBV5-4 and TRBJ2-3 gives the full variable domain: ETGVTQSPTHLIKTRGQQVTLRCSSQSGHNTVSWYQQALGQGPQFIFQYYREEENGRGNFPPRFSGLQFPNYSSELNVNALELDDSALYLCASSLLSGRTRDTQYFGPGTRLTVL.